The 26 T cell receptor beta chains below were found in one sample sequenced in a study of regulatory T cells in long-lasting Graves disease. Specified time point: newly diagnosed GD, antithyroid drugs for less than 3 months. RNA isolated from PBMCs was used to make the TCR library. Library construction for TCR beta used iRepertoire HTBI primers and Arm-PCR of CDR3 regions. One entry per CDR3 protein results from TCRdb running MiXCR on the multiplex PCR reads. Of under 300,000 distinct CDR3 sequences in the sample, 20% to 25% were seen once. The sequencing used peripheral blood mononuclear cells (PBMCs), collected at new diagnosis, from a patient treated with antithyroid drugs. The source is a female donor with Graves disease.

This clonotype has a count of ten or more. This chain joins TRBV28 and TRBJ1-6, with 7 nucleotides matching TRBD1. V was clipped by 5 bases and J by 14 bases; unmatched bases: 21. CDR3 length equals 17 residues. Looked up from germline, CDR1 is MDHEN and CDR2 is SYDVKM. The CDR3 coding sequence is TGTGCCAGCAGTCCGACCGGGACAGCCTTGGGTAATGGATCCCTCCACTTT. Amino acid sequence: CASSPTGTALGNGSLHF. The complete variable domain, with remaining parts taken from reference TRBV28 and TRBJ1-6, reads DVKVTQSSRYLVKRTGEKVFLECVQDMDHENMFWYRQDPGLGLRLIYFSYDVKMKEKGDIPEGYSVSREKKERFSLILESASTNQTSMYLCASSPTGTALGNGSLHFGNGTRLTVT.

This clonotype was picked up a small number of times. CDR3 nucleotide sequence: TGTGCCAGCAGCTCCGGGACGGCCGGGGGGAATGAGCAGTTCTTC. Translating it yields CASSSGTAGGNEQFF. The chain carries TRBV6-1 and TRBJ2-1; the match to TRBD2 covers 7 bases. This CDR3 spans 15 amino acids. Germline CDR1 reads MNHNS; CDR2 reads SASEGT. The V and J ends lost 6 bases and 7 bases, in that order; junction bases with no gene match: 12.

This chain connects TRBV7-8 to TRBJ1-5; 8 bases are shared with TRBD1. Germline V gene data show CDR1 as SGHVS and CDR2 as FQNEAQ. J lost 6 bases, V lost 2 bases, and 6 bases had no gene match. CDR3 length equals 15 residues. In DNA form, the CDR3 reads TGTGCCAGCAGCTTAAAGGGACAGGCATTTCAGCCCCAGCATTTT. It yields the protein CASSLKGQAFQPQHF.

This clonotype was counted many times. This sequence joins TRBV5-1 and TRBJ1-6; D is uncertain. The germline V gene has CDR1 SGHRS and CDR2 YFSETQ. This CDR3 comprises 14 residues. Trimming removed 5 bases from V and 6 bases from J, with 12 bases in between. CDR3 amino acids: CASSLQDGNSPLHF. CDR3 DNA sequence: TGCGCCAGCAGTCTCCAGGACGGTAATTCACCCCTCCACTTT. Full variable domain (remainder filled in from reference TRBV5-1 and TRBJ1-6): KAGVTQTPRYLIKTRGQQVTLSCSPISGHRSVSWYQQTPGQGLQFLFEYFSETQRNKGNFPGRFSGRQFSNSRSEMNVSTLELGDSALYLCASSLQDGNSPLHFGNGTRLTVT.

This clonotype was observed many times. V is TRBV20-1 and J is TRBJ2-7; D is undetermined. The V gene's germline CDR1 is DFQATT and CDR2 SNEGSKA (reference sequence). The CDR3 totals 13 residues. The V end was cut by 1 base, the J end by 4 bases, with 11 bases between. The CDR3 loop is CSARGRFHYEQYF. The CDR3 DNA sequence: TGCAGTGCTAGAGGTCGCTTCCATTACGAGCAGTACTTC.

This clonotype was observed many times. The chain combines TRBV10-1 with TRBJ1-3; D remains unclear. The V end was cut by 3 bases, the J end by 0 bases, with 9 bases between. Per the germline V gene, CDR1 is WNHNN and CDR2 is SYGVQD (reference sequence). This CDR3 has 15 amino acids. CDR3 sequence: CASSDRGNSGNTIYF. In DNA form, the CDR3 reads TGCGCCAGCAGTGACAGAGGCAACTCTGGAAACACCATATATTTT.

The gene calls are TRBV11-2 and TRBJ2-3; TRBD1 aligns across 7 bases. This CDR3 contains 15 residues. Germline CDR1 SGHAT, CDR2 FQNNGV. Trimming at V came to 5 bases and at J to 1 base, leaving 6 bases not matched to a gene. CDR3 region: CASSVWDSRTDTQYF. The CDR3 bases are TGTGCCAGCAGCGTATGGGACAGCCGCACAGATACGCAGTATTTT.

V is TRBV28 and J is TRBJ2-3; no firm D call. This CDR3 region has 10 residues. Germline values: CDR1 MDHEN, CDR2 SYDVKM. Trimming took off 9 bases at V and 6 bases at J, with 7 bases between the two ends. The CDR3 sequence: CASHIDTQYF. The DNA for the CDR3 is TGTGCCAGTCACATCGATACGCAGTATTTT. Supplemented by reference TRBV28 and TRBJ2-3, the full variable domain reads DVKVTQSSRYLVKRTGEKVFLECVQDMDHENMFWYRQDPGLGLRLIYFSYDVKMKEKGDIPEGYSVSREKKERFSLILESASTNQTSMYLCASHIDTQYFGPGTRLTVL.

Many counts were recorded for this clonotype. V usage is TRBV15 and J usage is TRBJ2-5; D unclear. CDR1 and CDR2 (germline): LNHNV, YYDKDF (reference sequence). This CDR3 spans 13 amino acids. With 3 bases removed from V and 5 bases from J, the gap between germline ends came to 10 bases. In DNA, the CDR3 is TGTGCCACCAGCAGGGACCCGAGGGAGACCCAGTACTTC. It codes for CATSRDPRETQYF.

This clonotype was detected many times. J is TRBJ1-3 and V is TRBV27; D is ambiguous. The CDR3 is made up of 12 amino acids. V was clipped by 8 bases and J by 6 bases, with 11 bases between them. The germline CDR1 and CDR2 sequences are MNHEY and SMNVEV (reference sequence). The CDR3 nucleotides are TGTGCCAGCCGCGACTATGAAAACACCATATATTTT. It specifies CASRDYENTIYF.

This clonotype appeared a few times. This sequence joins TRBV12-3 or TRBV12-4 and TRBJ1-2; D remains unclear. V lost 5 bases and J lost 8, with 18 bases in between. The CDR3 totals 14 residues. CDR3 DNA sequence: TGTGCCAGCAGTCGGAAGGACGGGAGCTACGGCTACACCTTC. It yields the protein CASSRKDGSYGYTF.

Only a few counts were recorded for this clonotype. V is TRBV6-2 or TRBV6-3 and J is TRBJ2-2, with a weak D call TRBD1 (6 bases). The length of the CDR3 is 14 residues. The germline V and J ends were trimmed by 8 bases and 5 bases, with 15 bases remaining between them. CDR1 MNHEY and CDR2 SVGEGT come from the germline V gene. The CDR3 spells CASARAGTTGELFF. DNA of the CDR3: TGTGCCAGCGCGAGGGCAGGGACAACCGGGGAGCTGTTTTTT.

Many counts were recorded for this clonotype. The CDR3 DNA follows: TGTGCCAGCAGCCCGCCCCGCGGGAATACGCAGTATTTT. This sequence encodes CASSPPRGNTQYF. The rearrangement joins TRBV11-2 to TRBJ2-3; tentative D call: TRBD2 (6 bases). The ends were cut back, 5 bases at V and 7 bases at J, with 13 bases in the middle. The CDR3 length is 13 residues. Germline assignment: CDR1 SGHAT and CDR2 FQNNGV.

V is TRBV20-1 and J is TRBJ2-3; TRBD2 matches at 14 bases. V lost 6 bases to trimming and J lost 2 bases; unmatched junction nucleotides: 13. The CDR3 totals 18 residues. CDR1 is DFQATT and CDR2 is SNEGSKA in the germline V gene (reference sequence). This chain's CDR3 is CSAVTSGGAGSHTDTQYF. For the CDR3, the DNA is TGCAGTGCGGTGACTAGCGGGGGGGCCGGGTCACACACAGATACGCAGTATTTT.

This clonotype was seen many times. This sequence joins TRBV30 and TRBJ1-2; unclear D gene. The CDR3 has 13 amino acids. The germline gives CDR1 GTSNPN, CDR2 SVGIG (reference sequence). Trimming removed 3 bases at V and 4 bases at J, with 12 bases between. In nucleotides, the CDR3 is TGTGCCTGGAGCGTACAGTCTGGCTATGGCTACACCTTC. This gives the protein CAWSVQSGYGYTF.

The gene calls are TRBV15 and TRBJ2-2; TRBD2 aligns across 7 bases. Germline-derived CDR1 and CDR2 are LNHNV and YYDKDF (reference sequence). The CDR3 covers 15 residues. V dropped 1 base and J dropped 3; count of bases not matched to a gene: 2. CDR3 sequence reads: CATSRGGGDTGELFF. The CDR3 coding sequence is TGTGCCACCAGCAGAGGTGGGGGGGACACCGGGGAGCTGTTTTTT.

This clonotype was detected a few times. The genes are TRBV27 and TRBJ1-3; D is unresolved. From germline, CDR1 is MNHEY and CDR2 SMNVEV (reference sequence). The CDR3 extends over 14 amino acids. V lost 5 bases to trimming and J lost 4 bases, with 12 bases between them. The CDR3 is CASSPGNLGNTIYF. The CDR3 region has the DNA TGTGCCAGCAGTCCTGGGAACCTCGGAAACACCATATATTTT.

For this clonotype: It may be a read error: a sequence one base away is much more abundant. The chain recombines TRBV6-1 with TRBJ1-1, with a tentative D call TRBD1 (5 bases). The length of the CDR3 is 13 residues. Looked up from germline, CDR1 is MNHNS and CDR2 is SASEGT. The CDR3 region is CAGRRTQNTEAFF. The CDR3 DNA reads as TGTGCCGGCAGACGGACACAGAACACTGAAGCTTTCTTT.

This clonotype was seen ten or more times. The chain has TRBV9 and TRBJ2-7, with 9 bases that match TRBD2. In germline, CDR1 is SGDLS, CDR2 YYNGEE. The CDR3 sequence is 14 residues long. V trimming: 4 bases; J trimming: 3 bases; junction bases outside the gene matches: 5. CDR3 nucleotides: TGTGCCAGCAGCCCTGAGCGGGGGGACTACGAGCAGTACTTC. Translated, it gives CASSPERGDYEQYF.

This clonotype was observed at least ten times. V is TRBV11-2 and J is TRBJ2-5; 11 positions match TRBD2. J gave up 5 bases and V 5 bases, and 4 bases lay outside the gene matches. Germline V gene sequence: CDR1 SGHAT, CDR2 FQNNGV. The CDR3 loop spans 14 amino acids. CDR3 DNA sequence: TGTGCCAGCAGCCCTACTAGCGGGGGTGAGACCCAGTACTTC. This gives the protein CASSPTSGGETQYF.

The rearrangement uses TRBV2 and TRBJ2-1; TRBD1 aligns across 8 bases. Trimming removed 8 bases from V and 9 bases from J; junction bases left unmatched: 18. CDR1 is SNHLY and CDR2 is FYNNEI in the germline V gene. This CDR3 has 16 residues. Written as DNA, the CDR3 is TGTGCCAGCGGGGCAGGGGGCGATTGGGGGCGGACTGAGCAGTTCTTC. It yields the protein CASGAGGDWGRTEQFF. The whole variable domain, remainder taken from reference TRBV2 and TRBJ2-1, is EPEVTQTPSHQVTQMGQEVILRCVPISNHLYFYWYRQILGQKVEFLVSFYNNEISEKSEIFDDQFSVERPDGSNFTLKIRSTKLEDSAMYFCASGAGGDWGRTEQFFGPGTRLTVL.

Concerning this clonotype itself: This likely stems from a read error, as it lies one base from a far larger clone. The rearrangement links TRBV11-2 to TRBJ2-7; 7 bases map to TRBD1. The CDR3 is made up of 12 amino acids. J gave up 7 bases and V 5 bases, and 5 bases lay outside the gene matches. Per the germline V gene, CDR1 is SGHAT and CDR2 is FQNNGV. The CDR3: CASSLRTGEQYF. As DNA, the CDR3 is TGTGCCAGCAGCCTAAGGACAGGTGAGCAGTACTTC.

At least ten counts were recorded for this clonotype. The chain links TRBV12-3 or TRBV12-4 to TRBJ1-1; D gene ambiguous. V was trimmed by 6 bases and J by 4 bases, leaving 12 bases between them. The CDR3 length is 13 residues. The CDR3 sequence: CASRPAEGTEAFF. As DNA, the CDR3 is TGTGCCAGCAGGCCCGCGGAGGGCACTGAAGCTTTCTTT.

This clonotype appeared a few times. The chain couples TRBV6-1 to TRBJ1-1; D call uncertain. The CDR3 runs to 17 residues. V shed 8 bases and J shed 4 bases, with 26 bases lying between them. CDR1 is MNHNS and CDR2 is SASEGT in the germline V gene. This CDR3 is CASCLTVEGGRRTEAFF. The DNA for the CDR3 is TGTGCCAGCTGCCTCACGGTGGAGGGAGGTCGCCGCACTGAAGCTTTCTTT.

Many counts were recorded for this clonotype. The V call is TRBV6-2 or TRBV6-3, the J call TRBJ1-2; weak D call: TRBD1 (5 bases). CDR1 MNHEY and CDR2 SVGEGT come from the germline V gene. V was trimmed by 5 bases and J by 4 bases, leaving 11 bases between them. CDR3 length: 13 amino acids. DNA of the CDR3: TGTGCCAGCAGTAGCCGGGACGGCTATGGCTACACCTTC. Amino acid sequence: CASSSRDGYGYTF.

Ten or more counts support this clonotype. The V and J genes are TRBV7-2 and TRBJ2-7; 8 bases align to TRBD1. This CDR3 is built from 14 residues. Germline V lookup: CDR1 SGHTA, CDR2 FQGNSA. Trimming cost V 5 bases and J 2 bases; bases outside gene matches: 5. CDR3 region: CASSLGQAAYEQYF. Written as DNA, the CDR3 is TGTGCCAGCAGCCTGGGACAGGCCGCCTACGAGCAGTACTTC.